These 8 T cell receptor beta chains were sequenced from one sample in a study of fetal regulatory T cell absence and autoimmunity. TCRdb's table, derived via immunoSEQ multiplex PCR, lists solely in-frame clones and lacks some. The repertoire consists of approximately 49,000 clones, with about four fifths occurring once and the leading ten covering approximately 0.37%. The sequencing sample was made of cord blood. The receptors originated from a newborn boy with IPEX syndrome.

The CDR3, as DNA: TGTGCCAGCAAGTGGAGTCGACAGGGGCGAGAGACCCAGTACTTC. This sequence encodes CASKWSRQGRETQYF. The J gene is TRBJ2-5, the V gene TRBV27, with 8 bases aligning to TRBD1. Germline CDR1 reads MNHEY; CDR2 reads SMNVEV (reference sequence). Trimming cost V 7 bases and J 4 bases; bases outside gene matches: 11. The CDR3 spans 15 residues.

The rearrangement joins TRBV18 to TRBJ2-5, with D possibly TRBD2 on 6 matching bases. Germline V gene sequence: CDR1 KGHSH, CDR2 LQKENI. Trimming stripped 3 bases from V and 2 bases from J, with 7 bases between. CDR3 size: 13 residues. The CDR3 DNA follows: TGTGCCAGCTCACCGACTAGTCAAGAGACCCAGTACTTC. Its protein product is CASSPTSQETQYF.

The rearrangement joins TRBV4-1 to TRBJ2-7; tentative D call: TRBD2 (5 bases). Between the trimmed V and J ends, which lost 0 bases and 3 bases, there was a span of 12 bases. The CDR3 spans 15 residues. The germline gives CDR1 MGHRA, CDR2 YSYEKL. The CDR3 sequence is CASSQELVGLYEQYF. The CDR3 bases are TGCGCCAGCAGCCAAGAACTAGTTGGACTCTACGAGCAGTACTTC.

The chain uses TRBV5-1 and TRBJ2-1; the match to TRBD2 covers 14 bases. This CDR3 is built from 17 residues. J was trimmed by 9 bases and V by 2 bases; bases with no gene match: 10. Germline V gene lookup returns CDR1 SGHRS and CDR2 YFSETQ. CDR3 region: CASSFTAGTSGSFEQFF. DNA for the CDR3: TGCGCCAGCAGCTTTACCGCCGGGACTAGCGGGAGTTTTGAGCAGTTCTTC.

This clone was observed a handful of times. As DNA, the CDR3 is TGTGCCTGGAACCATTTACAGGAGAGGGGAGAAGCTTTCTTT. Its translation is CAWNHLQERGEAFF. The rearrangement links TRBV30 to TRBJ1-1; tentatively, D is TRBD1 (5 bases). The CDR3 contains 14 residues. Germline V gene sequence: CDR1 GTSNPN, CDR2 SVGIG (reference sequence). Trimming cost V 4 bases and J 8 bases, with 20 bases left between them.

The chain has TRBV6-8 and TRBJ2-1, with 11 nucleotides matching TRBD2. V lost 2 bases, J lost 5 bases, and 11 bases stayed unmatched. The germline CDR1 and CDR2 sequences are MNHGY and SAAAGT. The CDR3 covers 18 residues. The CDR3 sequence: CASSYEASGGPGHNEQFF. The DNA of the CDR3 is TGTGCCAGCAGTTACGAGGCTAGCGGGGGGCCAGGGCACAATGAGCAGTTCTTC.

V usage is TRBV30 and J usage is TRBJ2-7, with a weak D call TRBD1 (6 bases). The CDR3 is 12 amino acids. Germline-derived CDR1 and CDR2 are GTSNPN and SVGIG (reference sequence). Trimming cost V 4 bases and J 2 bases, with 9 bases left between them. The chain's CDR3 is CAWTRDTYEQYF. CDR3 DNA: TGTGCCTGGACCCGGGACACCTACGAGCAGTACTTC.

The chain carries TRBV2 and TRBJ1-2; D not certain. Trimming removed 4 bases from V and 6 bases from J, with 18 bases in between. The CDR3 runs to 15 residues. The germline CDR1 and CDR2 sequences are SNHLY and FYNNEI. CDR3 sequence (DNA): TGTGCCAGCAGTGTATGGGTAAAACCCGCCGATGGCTACACCTTC. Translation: CASSVWVKPADGYTF.